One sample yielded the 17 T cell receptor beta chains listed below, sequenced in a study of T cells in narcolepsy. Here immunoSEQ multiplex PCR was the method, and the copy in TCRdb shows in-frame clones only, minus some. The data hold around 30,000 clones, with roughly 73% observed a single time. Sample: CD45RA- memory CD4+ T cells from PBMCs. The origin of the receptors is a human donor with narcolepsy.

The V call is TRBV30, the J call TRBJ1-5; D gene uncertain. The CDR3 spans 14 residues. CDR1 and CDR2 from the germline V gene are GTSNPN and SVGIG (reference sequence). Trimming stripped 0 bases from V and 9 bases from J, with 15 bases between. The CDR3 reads CAWSVQTGIGPQHF. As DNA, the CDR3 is TGTGCCTGGAGTGTACAGACGGGAATCGGGCCCCAGCATTTT.

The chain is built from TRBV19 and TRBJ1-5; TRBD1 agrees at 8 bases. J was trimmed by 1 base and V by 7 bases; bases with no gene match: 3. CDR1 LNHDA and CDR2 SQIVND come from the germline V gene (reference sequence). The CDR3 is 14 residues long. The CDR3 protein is CASNQGASNQPQHF. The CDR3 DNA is TGTGCCAGTAATCAGGGGGCAAGCAATCAGCCCCAGCATTTT. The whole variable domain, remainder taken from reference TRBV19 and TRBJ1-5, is DGGITQSPKYLFRKEGQNVTLSCEQNLNHDAMYWYRQDPGQGLRLIYYSQIVNDFQKGDIAEGYSVSREKKESFPLTVTSAQKNPTAFYLCASNQGASNQPQHFGDGTRLSIL.

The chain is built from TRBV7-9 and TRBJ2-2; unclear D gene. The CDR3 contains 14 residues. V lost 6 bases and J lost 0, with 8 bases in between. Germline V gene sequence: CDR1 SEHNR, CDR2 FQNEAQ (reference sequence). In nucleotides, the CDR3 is TGTGCCAGCAGTCTAACTTCGAACACCGGGGAGCTGTTTTTT. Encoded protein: CASSLTSNTGELFF. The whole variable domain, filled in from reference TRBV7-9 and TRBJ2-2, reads DTGVSQNPRHKITKRGQNVTFRCDPISEHNRLYWYRQTLGQGPEFLTYFQNEAQLEKSRLLSDRFSAERPKGSFSTLEIQRTEQGDSAMYLCASSLTSNTGELFFGEGSRLTVL.

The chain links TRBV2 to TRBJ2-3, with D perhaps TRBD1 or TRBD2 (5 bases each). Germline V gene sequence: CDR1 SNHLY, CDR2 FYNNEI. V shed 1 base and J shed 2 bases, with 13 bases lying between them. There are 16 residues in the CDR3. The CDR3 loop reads CASSEGGGIVTDTQYF. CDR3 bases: TGTGCCAGCAGTGAAGGTGGGGGTATAGTCACAGATACGCAGTATTTT.

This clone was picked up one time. CDR3 bases: TGTGCCAGCAGTTTATCCTCCTCGGACAGATACAAAAACATTCAGTACTTC. Protein sequence: CASSLSSSDRYKNIQYF. The chain couples TRBV27 to TRBJ2-4; a weak D match, TRBD1 (6 bases). CDR3 length equals 17 residues. Germline V gene data show CDR1 as MNHEY and CDR2 as SMNVEV (reference sequence). V dropped 0 bases and J dropped 3 bases, with 15 bases sitting between them.

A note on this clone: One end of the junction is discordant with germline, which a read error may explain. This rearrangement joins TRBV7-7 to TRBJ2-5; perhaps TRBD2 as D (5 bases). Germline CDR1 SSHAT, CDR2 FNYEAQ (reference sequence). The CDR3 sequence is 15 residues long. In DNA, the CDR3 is TGTGCTAGCAGCAGGAGTTGGCGGGCAGAAGAGACCCAGTACTTC. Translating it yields CASSRSWRAEETQYF.

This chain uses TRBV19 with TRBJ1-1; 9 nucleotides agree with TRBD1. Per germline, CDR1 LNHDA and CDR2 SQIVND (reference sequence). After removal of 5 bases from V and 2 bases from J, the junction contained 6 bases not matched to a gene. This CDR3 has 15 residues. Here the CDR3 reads CASSARDRVNTEAFF. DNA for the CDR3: TGTGCCAGTAGTGCCCGGGACAGGGTTAACACTGAAGCTTTCTTT.

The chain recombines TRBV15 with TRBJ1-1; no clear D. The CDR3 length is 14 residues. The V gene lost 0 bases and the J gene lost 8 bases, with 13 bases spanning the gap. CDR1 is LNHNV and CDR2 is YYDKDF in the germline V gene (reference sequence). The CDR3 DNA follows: TGTGCCACCAGCAGAGAGGGTTCTGCGACCGAAGCTTTCTTT. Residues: CATSREGSATEAFF. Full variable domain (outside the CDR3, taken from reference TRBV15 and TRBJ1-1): DAMVIQNPRYQVTQFGKPVTLSCSQTLNHNVMYWYQQKSSQAPKLLFHYYDKDFNNEADTPDNFQSRRPNTSFCFLDIRSPGLGDTAMYLCATSREGSATEAFFGQGTRLTVV.

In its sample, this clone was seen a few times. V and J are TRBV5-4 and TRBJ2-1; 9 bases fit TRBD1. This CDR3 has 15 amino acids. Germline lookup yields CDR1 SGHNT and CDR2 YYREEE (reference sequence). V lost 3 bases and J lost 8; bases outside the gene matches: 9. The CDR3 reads CASSSAGTGNYEQFF. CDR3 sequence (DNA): TGTGCCAGCAGCTCCGCCGGGACAGGGAACTATGAGCAGTTCTTC.

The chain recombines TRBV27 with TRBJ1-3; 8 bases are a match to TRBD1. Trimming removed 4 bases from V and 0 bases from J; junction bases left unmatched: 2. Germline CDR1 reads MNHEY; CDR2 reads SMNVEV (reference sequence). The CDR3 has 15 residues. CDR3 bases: TGTGCCAGCAGTTCGACAGGGGCCTCTGGAAACACCATATATTTT. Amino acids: CASSSTGASGNTIYF.

CDR3 nucleotides: TGTGCCAGCAGCTTAAGCCCCCCTAGTGGGTTAGCGGTGGCGGGTGAGCAGTTCTTC. It yields the protein CASSLSPPSGLAVAGEQFF. The chain couples TRBV7-9 to TRBJ2-1; possible D gene TRBD2, 6 bases. The ends were cut back, 2 bases at V and 9 bases at J, with 29 bases in the middle. Germline V gives CDR1 SEHNR, CDR2 FQNEAQ (reference sequence). The CDR3 consists of 19 residues.

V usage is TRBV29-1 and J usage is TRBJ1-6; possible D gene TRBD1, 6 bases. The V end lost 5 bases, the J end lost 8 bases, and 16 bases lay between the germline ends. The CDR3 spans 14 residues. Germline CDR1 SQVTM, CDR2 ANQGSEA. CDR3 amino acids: CSVSSGATDSPLHF. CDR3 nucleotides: TGCAGCGTTTCGTCGGGGGCTACGGATTCACCCCTCCACTTT.

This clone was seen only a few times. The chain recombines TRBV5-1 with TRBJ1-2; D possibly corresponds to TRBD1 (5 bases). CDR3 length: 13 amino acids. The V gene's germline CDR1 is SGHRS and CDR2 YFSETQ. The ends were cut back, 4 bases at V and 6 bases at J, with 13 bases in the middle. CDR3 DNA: TGCGCCAGCAGCCTGATTCGGGGGGATGGCTACACCTTC. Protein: CASSLIRGDGYTF.

CDR3 protein: CALGLGGGPTDTQYF. For the CDR3, the DNA is TGTGCCTTGGGGCTTGGGGGGGGACCCACAGATACGCAGTATTTT. The rearrangement uses TRBV30 and TRBJ2-3; 7 bases are a match to TRBD2. The CDR3 consists of 15 residues. J gave up 2 bases and V 7 bases, and 12 bases lay outside the gene matches. In germline, CDR1 is GTSNPN, CDR2 SVGIG (reference sequence).

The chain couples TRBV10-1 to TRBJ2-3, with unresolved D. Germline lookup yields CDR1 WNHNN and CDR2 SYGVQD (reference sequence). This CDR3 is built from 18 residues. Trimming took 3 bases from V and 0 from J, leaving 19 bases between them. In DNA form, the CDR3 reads TGCGCCAGCAGTGACTCCTGGTTTTCGCAAACAAGCACAGATACGCAGTATTTT. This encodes CASSDSWFSQTSTDTQYF.

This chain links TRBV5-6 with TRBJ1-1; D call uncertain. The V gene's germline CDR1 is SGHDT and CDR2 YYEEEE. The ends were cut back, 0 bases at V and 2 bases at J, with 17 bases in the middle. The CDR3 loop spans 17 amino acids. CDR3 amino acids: CASSLEASYWGNTEAFF. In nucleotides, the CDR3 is TGTGCCAGCAGCTTGGAGGCATCCTATTGGGGTAACACTGAAGCTTTCTTT.

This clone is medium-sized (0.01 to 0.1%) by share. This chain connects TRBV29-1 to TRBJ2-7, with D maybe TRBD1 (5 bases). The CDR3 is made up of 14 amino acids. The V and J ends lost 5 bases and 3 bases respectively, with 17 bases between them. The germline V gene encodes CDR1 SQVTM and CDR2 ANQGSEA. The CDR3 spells CSVIPPGSDYEQYF. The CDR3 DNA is TGCAGCGTTATACCGCCAGGGTCGGACTACGAGCAGTACTTC.